This T cell receptor (beta chain) originates from a study of metastatic and nonmetastatic thyroid tumors. On the study more broadly: Malignant thyroid and benign thyroid patients provided blood and tumor or nodule tissue whose repertoires were compared.

Trimming cost V 7 bases and J 5 bases, with 15 bases left between them. Germline V gene data show CDR1 as LNHDA and CDR2 as SQIVND (reference sequence). The CDR3 has 14 amino acids. No treatment of any kind had been given to any patient before thyroid surgery. This clone turned up a few times. TCRdb reassembled clones from the PCR reads with MiXCR. The sample has about 40,000 clones; approximately 10% are singletons. Sequenced input: blood. The V gene is TRBV19, the J gene TRBJ2-1, with D hard to call. The TCR was taken from a female donor with papillary thyroid cancer or a benign thyroid nodule (not recorded which). Some clones in this sample may be carry-over from other donors' samples. CDR3 bases: TGTGCCAGTAAAGATGCGATTACCCACAATGAGCAGTTCTTC. It encodes CASKDAITHNEQFF.